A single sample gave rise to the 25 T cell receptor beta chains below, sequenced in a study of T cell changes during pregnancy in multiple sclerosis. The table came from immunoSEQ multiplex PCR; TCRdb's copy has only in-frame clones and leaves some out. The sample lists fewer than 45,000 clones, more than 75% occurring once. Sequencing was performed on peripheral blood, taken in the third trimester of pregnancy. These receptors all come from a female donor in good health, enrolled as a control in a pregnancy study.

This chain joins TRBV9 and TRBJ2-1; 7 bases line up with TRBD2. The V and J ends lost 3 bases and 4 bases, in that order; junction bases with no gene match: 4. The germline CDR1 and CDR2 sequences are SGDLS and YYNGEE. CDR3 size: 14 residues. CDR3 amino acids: CASSEAGLYNEQFF. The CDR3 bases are TGTGCCAGCAGCGAAGCGGGGCTATACAATGAGCAGTTCTTC.

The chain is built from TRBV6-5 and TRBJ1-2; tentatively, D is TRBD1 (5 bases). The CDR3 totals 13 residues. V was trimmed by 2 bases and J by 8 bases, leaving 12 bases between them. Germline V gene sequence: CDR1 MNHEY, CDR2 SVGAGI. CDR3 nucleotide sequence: TGTGCCAGCAGTTACGCGGGGGAGGGCGGCTACACCTTC. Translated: CASSYAGEGGYTF.

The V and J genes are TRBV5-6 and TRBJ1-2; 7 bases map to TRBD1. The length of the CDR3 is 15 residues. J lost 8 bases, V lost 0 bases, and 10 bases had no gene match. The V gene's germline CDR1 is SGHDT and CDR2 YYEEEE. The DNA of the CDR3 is TGTGCCAGCAGCTTGGCTGGAGGGGGCCGCGTAGGCTACACCTTC. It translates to CASSLAGGGRVGYTF.

The CDR3 DNA follows: TGTGCCAGCTCACACCGGGACAGGAAAGAGACCCAGTACTTC. It specifies CASSHRDRKETQYF. The gene calls are TRBV18 and TRBJ2-5; 8 nucleotides agree with TRBD1. The CDR3 length is 14 residues. Germline V gives CDR1 KGHSH, CDR2 LQKENI. V was pared by 4 bases and J by 3 bases, with 4 bases of the junction left unmatched. The full variable domain, in which reference TRBV18 and TRBJ2-5 provide the parts outside the CDR3, is NAGVMQNPRHLVRRRGQEARLRCSPMKGHSHVYWYRQLPEEGLKFMVYLQKENIIDESGMPKERFSAEFPKEGPSILRIQQVVRGDSAAYFCASSHRDRKETQYFGPGTRLLVL.

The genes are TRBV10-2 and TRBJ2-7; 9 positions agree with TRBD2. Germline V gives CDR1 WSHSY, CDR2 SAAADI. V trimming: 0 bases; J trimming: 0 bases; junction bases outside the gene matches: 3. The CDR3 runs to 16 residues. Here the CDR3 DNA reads TGCGCCAGCAGTGAGTCGCGGACTAGCGTCTCCTACGAGCAGTACTTC. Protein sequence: CASSESRTSVSYEQYF.

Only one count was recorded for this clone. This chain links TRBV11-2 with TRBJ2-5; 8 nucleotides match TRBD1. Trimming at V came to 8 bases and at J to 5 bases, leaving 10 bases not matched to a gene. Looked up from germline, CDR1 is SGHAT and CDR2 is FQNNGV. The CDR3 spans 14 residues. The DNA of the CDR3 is TGTGCCAGCCGCTCAGGGGGCGCGAGGGAGACCCAGTACTTC. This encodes CASRSGGARETQYF.

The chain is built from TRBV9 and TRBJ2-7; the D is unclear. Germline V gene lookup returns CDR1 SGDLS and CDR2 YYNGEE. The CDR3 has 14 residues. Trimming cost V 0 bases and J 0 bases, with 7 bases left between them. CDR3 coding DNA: TGTGCCAGCAGCGTAGGAGTGGTCTCCTACGAGCAGTACTTC. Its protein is CASSVGVVSYEQYF. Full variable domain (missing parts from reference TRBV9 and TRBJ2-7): DSGVTQTPKHLITATGQRVTLRCSPRSGDLSVYWYQQSLDQGLQFLIQYYNGEERAKGNILERFSAQQFPDLHSELNLSSLELGDSALYFCASSVGVVSYEQYFGPGTRLTVT.

CDR3 residues: CATGDGDNYGYTF. CDR3 bases: TGCGCCACGGGGGACGGCGATAACTATGGCTACACCTTC. This chain uses TRBV5-1 with TRBJ1-2; maybe TRBD1 (5 bases). The V gene's germline CDR1 is SGHRS and CDR2 YFSETQ. The length of the CDR3 is 13 residues. Trimming stripped 9 bases from V and 1 base from J, with 13 bases between.

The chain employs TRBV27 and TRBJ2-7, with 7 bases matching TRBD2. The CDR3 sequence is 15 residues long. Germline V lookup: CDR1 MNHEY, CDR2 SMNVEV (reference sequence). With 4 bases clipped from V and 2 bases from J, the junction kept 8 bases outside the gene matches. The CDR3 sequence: CASSSLAGTTYEQYF. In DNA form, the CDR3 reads TGTGCCAGCAGTTCCCTTGCGGGGACTACCTACGAGCAGTACTTC.

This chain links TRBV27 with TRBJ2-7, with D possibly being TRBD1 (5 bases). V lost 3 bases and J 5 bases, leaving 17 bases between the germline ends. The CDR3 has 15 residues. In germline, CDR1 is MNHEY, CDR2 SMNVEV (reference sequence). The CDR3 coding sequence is TGTGCCAGCAGTTTGGGGTACAGGCATCTCGACGAGCAGTACTTC. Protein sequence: CASSLGYRHLDEQYF.

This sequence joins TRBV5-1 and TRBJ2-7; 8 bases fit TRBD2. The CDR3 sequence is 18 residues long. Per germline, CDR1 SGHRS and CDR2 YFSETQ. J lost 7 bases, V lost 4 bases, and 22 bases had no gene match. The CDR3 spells CASSPGIAGRLGAYEQYF. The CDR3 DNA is TGCGCCAGCAGCCCCGGAATAGCGGGACGATTGGGAGCGTATGAGCAGTACTTC.

Written as DNA, the CDR3 is TGTGCCAGTAGTTTCACAGGTTGGGAGACCCAGTACTTC. This encodes CASSFTGWETQYF. V gene TRBV19 combines with J gene TRBJ2-5; tentative D call: TRBD1 (5 bases). Germline loops: CDR1 LNHDA, CDR2 SQIVND (reference sequence). The CDR3 is 13 amino acids. Trimming cost V 5 bases and J 5 bases, with 12 bases left between them.

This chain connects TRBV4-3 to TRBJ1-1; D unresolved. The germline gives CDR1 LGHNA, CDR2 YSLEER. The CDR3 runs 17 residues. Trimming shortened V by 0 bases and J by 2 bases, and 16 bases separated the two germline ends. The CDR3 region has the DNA TGCGCCAGCAGCCAAGATACGAGGTCCCTTTTTAACACTGAAGCTTTCTTT. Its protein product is CASSQDTRSLFNTEAFF.

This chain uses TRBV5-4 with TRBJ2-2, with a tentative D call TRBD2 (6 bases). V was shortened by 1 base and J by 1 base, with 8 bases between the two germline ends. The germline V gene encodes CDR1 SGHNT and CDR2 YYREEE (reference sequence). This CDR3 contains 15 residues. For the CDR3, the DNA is TGTGCCAGCAGCTTGTCGGGGGTGAACACCGGGGAGCTGTTTTTT. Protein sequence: CASSLSGVNTGELFF.

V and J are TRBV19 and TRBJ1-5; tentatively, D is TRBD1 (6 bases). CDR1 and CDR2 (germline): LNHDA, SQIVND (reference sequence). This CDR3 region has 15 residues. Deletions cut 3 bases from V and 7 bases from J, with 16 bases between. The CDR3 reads CASSMGEAGAQPQHF. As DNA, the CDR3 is TGTGCCAGTAGTATGGGTGAGGCAGGGGCCCAGCCCCAGCATTTT. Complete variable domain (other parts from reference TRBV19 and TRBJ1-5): DGGITQSPKYLFRKEGQNVTLSCEQNLNHDAMYWYRQDPGQGLRLIYYSQIVNDFQKGDIAEGYSVSREKKESFPLTVTSAQKNPTAFYLCASSMGEAGAQPQHFGDGTRLSIL.

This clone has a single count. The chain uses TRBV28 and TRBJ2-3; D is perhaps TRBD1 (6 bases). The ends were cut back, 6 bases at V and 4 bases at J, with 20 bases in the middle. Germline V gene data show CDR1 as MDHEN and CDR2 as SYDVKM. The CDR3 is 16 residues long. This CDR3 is CASSGTGKEKSDTQYF. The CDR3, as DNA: TGTGCCAGCAGCGGAACAGGGAAGGAAAAGTCAGATACGCAGTATTTT.

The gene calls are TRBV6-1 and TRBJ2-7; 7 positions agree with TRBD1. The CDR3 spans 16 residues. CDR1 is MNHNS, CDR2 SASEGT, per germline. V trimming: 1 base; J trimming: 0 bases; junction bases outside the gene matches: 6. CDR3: CASSEEAGGSSYEQYF. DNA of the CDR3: TGTGCCAGCAGTGAAGAAGCAGGGGGATCCTCCTACGAGCAGTACTTC.

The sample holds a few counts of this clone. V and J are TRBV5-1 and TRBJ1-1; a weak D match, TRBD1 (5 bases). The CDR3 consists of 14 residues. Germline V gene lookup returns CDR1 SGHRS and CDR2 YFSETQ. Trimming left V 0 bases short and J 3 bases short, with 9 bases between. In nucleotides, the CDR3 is TGCGCCAGCAGCTTGGCCGGGGGGGACACTGAAGCTTTCTTT. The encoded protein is CASSLAGGDTEAFF.

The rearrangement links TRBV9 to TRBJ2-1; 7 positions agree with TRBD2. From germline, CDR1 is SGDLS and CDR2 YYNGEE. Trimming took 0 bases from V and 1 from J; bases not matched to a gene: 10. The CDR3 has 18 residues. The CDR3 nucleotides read TGTGCCAGCAGCGTAGGCGCGTTGGGGGGGAGGTCCTACAATGAGCAGTTCTTC. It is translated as CASSVGALGGRSYNEQFF.

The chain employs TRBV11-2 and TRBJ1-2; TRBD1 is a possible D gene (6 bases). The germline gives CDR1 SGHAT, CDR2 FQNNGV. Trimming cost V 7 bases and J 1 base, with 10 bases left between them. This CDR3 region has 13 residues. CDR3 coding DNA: TGTGCCAGCACCAGAGGGGGTAACTATGGCTACACCTTC. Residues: CASTRGGNYGYTF.

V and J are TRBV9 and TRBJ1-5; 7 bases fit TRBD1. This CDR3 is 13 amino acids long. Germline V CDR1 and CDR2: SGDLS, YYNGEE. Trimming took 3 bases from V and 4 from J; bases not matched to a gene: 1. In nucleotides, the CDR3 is TGTGCCAGCAGCGCGACAGGGAATCAGCCCCAGCATTTT. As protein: CASSATGNQPQHF.

CDR3 in amino acids: CASSSLDRGAGNQPQHF. The CDR3 nucleotides read TGTGCCAGCAGTTCCCTGGACAGGGGCGCGGGGAATCAGCCCCAGCATTTT. The J gene is TRBJ1-5, the V gene TRBV27; TRBD1 matches at 9 bases. V trimming: 4 bases; J trimming: 4 bases; junction bases outside the gene matches: 11. From germline, CDR1 is MNHEY and CDR2 SMNVEV (reference sequence). The CDR3 is 17 residues long.

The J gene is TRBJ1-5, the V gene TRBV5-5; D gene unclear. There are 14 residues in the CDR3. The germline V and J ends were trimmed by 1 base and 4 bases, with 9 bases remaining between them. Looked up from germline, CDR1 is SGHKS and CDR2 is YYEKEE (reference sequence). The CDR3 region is CASSLQEGNQPQHF. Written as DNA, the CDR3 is TGTGCCAGCAGCTTGCAGGAGGGAAATCAGCCCCAGCATTTT. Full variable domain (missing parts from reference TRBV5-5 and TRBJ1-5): DAGVTQSPTHLIKTRGQQVTLRCSPISGHKSVSWYQQVLGQGPQFIFQYYEKEERGRGNFPDRFSARQFPNYSSELNVNALLLGDSALYLCASSLQEGNQPQHFGDGTRLSIL.

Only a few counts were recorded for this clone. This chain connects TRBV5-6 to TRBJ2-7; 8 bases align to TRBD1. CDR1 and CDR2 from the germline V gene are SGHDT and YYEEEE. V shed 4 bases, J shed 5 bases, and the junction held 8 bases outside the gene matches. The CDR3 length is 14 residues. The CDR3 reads CASSPQGQGHEQYF. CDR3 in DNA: TGTGCCAGCAGCCCTCAAGGACAGGGTCACGAGCAGTACTTC.

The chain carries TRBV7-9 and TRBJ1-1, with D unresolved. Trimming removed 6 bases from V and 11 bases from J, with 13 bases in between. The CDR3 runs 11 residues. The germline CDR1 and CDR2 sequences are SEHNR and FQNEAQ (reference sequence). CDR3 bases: TGTGCCAGCAGTCAAAGCTTATTGGCTTTCTTT. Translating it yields CASSQSLLAFF.